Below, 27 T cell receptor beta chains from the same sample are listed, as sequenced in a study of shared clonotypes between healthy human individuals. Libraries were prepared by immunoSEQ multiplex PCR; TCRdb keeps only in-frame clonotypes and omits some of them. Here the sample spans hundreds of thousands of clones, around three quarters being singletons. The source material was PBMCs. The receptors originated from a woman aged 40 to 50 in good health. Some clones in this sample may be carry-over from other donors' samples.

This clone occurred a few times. CDR3 in DNA: TGTGCCAGCAGCTTAGGACTAGTAGGAGATACGCAGTATTTT. It yields the protein CASSLGLVGDTQYF. This rearrangement joins TRBV9 to TRBJ2-3; TRBD2 agrees at 7 bases. Losses at the gene ends were 4 bases for V and 5 bases for J; bases not matched to a gene: 7. Germline assignment: CDR1 SGDLS and CDR2 YYNGEE. The CDR3 loop spans 14 amino acids.

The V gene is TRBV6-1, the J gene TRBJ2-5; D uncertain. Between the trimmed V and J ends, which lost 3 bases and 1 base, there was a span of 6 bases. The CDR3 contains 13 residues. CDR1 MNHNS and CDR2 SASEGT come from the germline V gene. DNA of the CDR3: TGTGCCAGCAGTGAGAGATCCCAAGAGACCCAGTACTTC. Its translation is CASSERSQETQYF.

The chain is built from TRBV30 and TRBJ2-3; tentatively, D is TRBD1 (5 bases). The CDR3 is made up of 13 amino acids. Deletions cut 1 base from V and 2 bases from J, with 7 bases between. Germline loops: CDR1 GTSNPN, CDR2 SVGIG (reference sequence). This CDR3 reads CAWSARATDTQYF. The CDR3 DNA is TGTGCCTGGAGTGCCAGGGCCACAGATACGCAGTATTTT.

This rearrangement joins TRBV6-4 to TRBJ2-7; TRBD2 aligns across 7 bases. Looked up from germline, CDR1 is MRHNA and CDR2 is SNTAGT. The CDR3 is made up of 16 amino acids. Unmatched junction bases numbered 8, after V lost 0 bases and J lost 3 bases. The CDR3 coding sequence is TGTGCCAGCAGTGACTCTGCGACTCAGCGGGGCTACGAGCAGTACTTC. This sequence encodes CASSDSATQRGYEQYF.

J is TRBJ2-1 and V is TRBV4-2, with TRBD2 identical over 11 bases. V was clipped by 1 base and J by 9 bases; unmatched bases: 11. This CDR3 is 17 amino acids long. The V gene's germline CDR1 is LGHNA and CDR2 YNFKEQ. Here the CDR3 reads CASSQVGTSGPVSEQFF. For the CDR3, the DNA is TGTGCCAGCAGCCAAGTGGGGACTAGCGGTCCCGTCAGTGAGCAGTTCTTC.

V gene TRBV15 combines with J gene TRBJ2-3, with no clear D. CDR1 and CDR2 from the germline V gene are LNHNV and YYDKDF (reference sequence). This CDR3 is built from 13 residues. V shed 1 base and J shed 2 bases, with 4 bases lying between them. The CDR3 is CATSRVLTDTQYF. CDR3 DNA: TGTGCCACCAGCAGAGTCCTCACAGATACGCAGTATTTT.

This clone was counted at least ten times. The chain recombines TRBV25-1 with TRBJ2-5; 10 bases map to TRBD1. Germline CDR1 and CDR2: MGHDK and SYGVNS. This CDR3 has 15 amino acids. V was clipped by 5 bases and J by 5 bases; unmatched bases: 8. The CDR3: CASSTQTGGGETQYF. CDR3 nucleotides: TGTGCCAGCAGTACCCAGACAGGGGGCGGGGAGACCCAGTACTTC. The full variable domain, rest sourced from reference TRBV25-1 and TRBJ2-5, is EADIYQTPRYLVIGTGKKITLECSQTMGHDKMYWYQQDPGMELHLIHYSYGVNSTEKGDLSSESTVSRIRTEHFPLTLESARPSHTSQYLCASSTQTGGGETQYFGPGTRLLVL.

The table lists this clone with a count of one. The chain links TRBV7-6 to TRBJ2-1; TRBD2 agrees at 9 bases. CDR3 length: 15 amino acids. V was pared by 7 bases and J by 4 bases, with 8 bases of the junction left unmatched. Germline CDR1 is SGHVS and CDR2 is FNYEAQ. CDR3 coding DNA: TGTGCCAGCACGGACGGCGGGAGGGAGTACAATGAGCAGTTCTTC. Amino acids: CASTDGGREYNEQFF.

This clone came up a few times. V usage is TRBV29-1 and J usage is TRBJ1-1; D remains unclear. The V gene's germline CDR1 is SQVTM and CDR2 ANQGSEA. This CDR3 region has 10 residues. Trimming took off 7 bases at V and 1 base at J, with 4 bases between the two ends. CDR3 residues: CSARNTEAFF. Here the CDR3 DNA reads TGCAGCGCCCGGAACACTGAAGCTTTCTTT. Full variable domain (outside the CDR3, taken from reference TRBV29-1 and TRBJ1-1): SAVISQKPSRDICQRGTSLTIQCQVDSQVTMMFWYRQQPGQSLTLIATANQGSEATYESGFVIDKFPISRPNLTFSTLTVSNMSPEDSSIYLCSARNTEAFFGQGTRLTVV.

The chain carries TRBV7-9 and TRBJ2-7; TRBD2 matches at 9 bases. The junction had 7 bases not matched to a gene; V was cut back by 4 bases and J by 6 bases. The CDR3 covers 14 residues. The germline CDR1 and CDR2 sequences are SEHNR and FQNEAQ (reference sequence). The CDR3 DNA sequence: TGTGCCAGCAGCTCGGGACTAGCTACCGGCGAGCAGTACTTC. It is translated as CASSSGLATGEQYF. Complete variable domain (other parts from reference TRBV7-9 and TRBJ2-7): DTGVSQNPRHKITKRGQNVTFRCDPISEHNRLYWYRQTLGQGPEFLTYFQNEAQLEKSRLLSDRFSAERPKGSFSTLEIQRTEQGDSAMYLCASSSGLATGEQYFGPGTRLTVT.

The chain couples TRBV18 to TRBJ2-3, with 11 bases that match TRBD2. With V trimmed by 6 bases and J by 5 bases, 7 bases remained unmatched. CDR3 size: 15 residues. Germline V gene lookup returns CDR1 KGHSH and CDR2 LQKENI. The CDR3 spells CASSIRLAGRDTQYF. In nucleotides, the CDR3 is TGTGCCAGCTCGATCAGACTAGCGGGGCGAGATACGCAGTATTTT. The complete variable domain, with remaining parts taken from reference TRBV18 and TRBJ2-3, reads NAGVMQNPRHLVRRRGQEARLRCSPMKGHSHVYWYRQLPEEGLKFMVYLQKENIIDESGMPKERFSAEFPKEGPSILRIQQVVRGDSAAYFCASSIRLAGRDTQYFGPGTRLTVL.

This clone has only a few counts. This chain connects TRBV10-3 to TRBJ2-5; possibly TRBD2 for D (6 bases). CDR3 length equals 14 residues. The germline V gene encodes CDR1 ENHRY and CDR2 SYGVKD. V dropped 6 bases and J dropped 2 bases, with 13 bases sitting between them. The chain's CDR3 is CAIRAGTRQETQYF. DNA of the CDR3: TGTGCCATCAGGGCGGGGACCAGACAAGAGACCCAGTACTTC.

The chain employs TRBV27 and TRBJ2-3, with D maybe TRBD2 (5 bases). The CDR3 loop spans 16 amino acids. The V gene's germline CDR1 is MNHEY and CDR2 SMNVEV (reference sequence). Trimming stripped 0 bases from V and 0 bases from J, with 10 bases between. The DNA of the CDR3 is TGTGCCAGCAGTTTATCTCTAGCCTACAGCACAGATACGCAGTATTTT. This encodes CASSLSLAYSTDTQYF.

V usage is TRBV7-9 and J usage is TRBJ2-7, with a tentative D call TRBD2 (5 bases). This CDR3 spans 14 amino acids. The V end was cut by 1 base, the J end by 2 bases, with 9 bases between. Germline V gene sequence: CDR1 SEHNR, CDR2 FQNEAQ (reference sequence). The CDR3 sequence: CASSLDDSAYEQYF. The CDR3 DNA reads TGTGCCAGCAGCTTAGATGATAGCGCCTACGAGCAGTACTTC.

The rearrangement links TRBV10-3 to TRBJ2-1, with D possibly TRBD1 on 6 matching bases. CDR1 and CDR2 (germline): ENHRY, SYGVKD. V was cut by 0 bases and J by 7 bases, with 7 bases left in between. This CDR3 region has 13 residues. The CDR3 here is CAISESQGNEQFF. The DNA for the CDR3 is TGTGCCATCAGTGAGTCGCAGGGGAATGAGCAGTTCTTC.

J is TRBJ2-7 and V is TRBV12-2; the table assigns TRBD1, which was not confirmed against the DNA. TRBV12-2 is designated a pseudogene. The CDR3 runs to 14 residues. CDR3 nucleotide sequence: TGTGCCTACCCAGACAGGGCAGGAGGGTACGAGCAGTACTTC. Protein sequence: CAYPDRAGGYEQYF.

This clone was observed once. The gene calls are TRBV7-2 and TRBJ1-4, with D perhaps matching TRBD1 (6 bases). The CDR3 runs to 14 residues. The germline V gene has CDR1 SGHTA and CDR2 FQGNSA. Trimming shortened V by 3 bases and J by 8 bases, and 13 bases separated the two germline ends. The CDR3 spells CASSLPGAWEKLFF. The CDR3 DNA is TGTGCCAGCAGCTTGCCAGGGGCCTGGGAAAAACTGTTTTTT.

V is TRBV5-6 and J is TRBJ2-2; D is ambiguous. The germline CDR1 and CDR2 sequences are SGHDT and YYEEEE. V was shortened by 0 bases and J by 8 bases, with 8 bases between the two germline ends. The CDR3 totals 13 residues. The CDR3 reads CASSLVAAGELFF. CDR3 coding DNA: TGTGCCAGCAGCTTGGTAGCTGCGGGGGAGCTGTTTTTT.

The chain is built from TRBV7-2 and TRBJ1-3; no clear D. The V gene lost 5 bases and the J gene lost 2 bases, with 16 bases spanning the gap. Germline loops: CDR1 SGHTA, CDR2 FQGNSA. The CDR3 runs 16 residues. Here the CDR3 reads CASSPHSPITGNTIYF. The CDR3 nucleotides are TGTGCCAGCAGCCCCCACAGCCCTATAACTGGAAACACCATATATTTT.

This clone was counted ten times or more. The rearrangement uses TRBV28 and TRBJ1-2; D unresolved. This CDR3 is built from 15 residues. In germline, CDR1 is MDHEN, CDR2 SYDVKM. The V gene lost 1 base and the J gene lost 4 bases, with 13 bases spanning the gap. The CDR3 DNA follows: TGTGCCAGCAGTTTATCAGGAATTGGTCGCTATGGCTACACCTTC. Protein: CASSLSGIGRYGYTF.

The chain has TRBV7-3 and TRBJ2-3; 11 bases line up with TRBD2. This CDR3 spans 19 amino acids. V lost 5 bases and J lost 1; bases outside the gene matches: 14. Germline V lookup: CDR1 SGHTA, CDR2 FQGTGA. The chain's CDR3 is CASSPSGLAELYRTDTQYF. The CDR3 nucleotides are TGTGCCAGCAGCCCATCGGGACTAGCGGAGCTATATCGCACAGATACGCAGTATTTT.

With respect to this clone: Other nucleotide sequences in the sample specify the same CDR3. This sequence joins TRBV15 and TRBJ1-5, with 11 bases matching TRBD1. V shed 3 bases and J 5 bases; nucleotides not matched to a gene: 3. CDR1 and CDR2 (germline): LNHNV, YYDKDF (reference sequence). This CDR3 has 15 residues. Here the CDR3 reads CATSSRDRGDQPQHF. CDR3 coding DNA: TGTGCCACCAGCAGCCGGGACAGGGGGGATCAGCCCCAGCATTTT.

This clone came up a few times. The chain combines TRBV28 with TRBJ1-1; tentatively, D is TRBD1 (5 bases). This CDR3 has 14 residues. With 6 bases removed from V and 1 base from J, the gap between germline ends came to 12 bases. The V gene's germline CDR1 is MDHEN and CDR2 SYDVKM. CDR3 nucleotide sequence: TGTGCCAGCAGCGAACGTGGGGGGAACACTGAAGCTTTCTTT. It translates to CASSERGGNTEAFF.

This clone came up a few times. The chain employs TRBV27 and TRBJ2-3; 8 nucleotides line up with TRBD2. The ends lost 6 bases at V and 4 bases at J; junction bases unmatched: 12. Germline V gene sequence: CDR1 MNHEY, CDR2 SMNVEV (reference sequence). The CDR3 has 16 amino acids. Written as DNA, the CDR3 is TGTGCCAGCAGCCCTCGGATGAGCGGGAGTTCAGATACGCAGTATTTT. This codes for CASSPRMSGSSDTQYF.

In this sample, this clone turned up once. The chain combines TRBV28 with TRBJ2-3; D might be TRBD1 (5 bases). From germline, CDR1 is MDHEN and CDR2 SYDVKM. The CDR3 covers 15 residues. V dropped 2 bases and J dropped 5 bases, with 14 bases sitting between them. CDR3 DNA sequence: TGTGCCAGCAGTTTAGCCGGAGCGCAGGGAGATACGCAGTATTTT. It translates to CASSLAGAQGDTQYF.

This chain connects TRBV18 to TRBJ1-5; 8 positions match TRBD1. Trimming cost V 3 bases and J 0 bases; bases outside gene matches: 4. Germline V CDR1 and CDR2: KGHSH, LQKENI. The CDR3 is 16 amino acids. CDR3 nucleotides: TGTGCCAGCTCACCCCGGACAGGGCCTAGCAATCAGCCCCAGCATTTT. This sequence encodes CASSPRTGPSNQPQHF.

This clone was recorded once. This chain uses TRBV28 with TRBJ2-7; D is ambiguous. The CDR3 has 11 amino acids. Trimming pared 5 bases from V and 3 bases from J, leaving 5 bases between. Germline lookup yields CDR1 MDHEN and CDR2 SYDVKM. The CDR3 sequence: CASSNNYEQYF. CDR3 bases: TGTGCCAGCAGTAACAACTACGAGCAGTACTTC.